Detailed here is one T cell receptor beta chain. Its antigen remains unknown. The source of the sample is a study of T cell responses to AZD1222 COVID-19 vaccine. Study-wide points: The CD4 TCRs associated with vaccination extended across spike and predominated at 160-218 and 743-854. Donors were largely white British and mainly female; clonal diversity was possibly underestimated.

Assay used: immunoSEQ multiplex PCR; TCRdb lists only in-frame clones, some missing. The data show under 150,000 clones, 70% to 90% seen once. Here the sequenced sample was peripheral blood, taken on day 0 of AZD1222 vaccination. The origin of this receptor is an adult in good health.

DNA for the CDR3: TGTGCCAGCAGTGAAGATGGAAATCAGCCCCAGCATTTT. Encoded protein: CASSEDGNQPQHF. The genes are TRBV2 and TRBJ1-5; no clear D. Deletions cut 1 base from V and 4 bases from J, with 5 bases between. The CDR3 loop spans 13 amino acids. Germline-derived CDR1 and CDR2 are SNHLY and FYNNEI.